This T cell receptor (beta chain) was sequenced for a study of T cell responses to AZD1222 COVID-19 vaccine. The study's findings and limits: Across spike, vaccine-associated CD4 TCRs were found, dominant at 160-218 and 743-854. There were repertoire samples only from the period after the peak T cell response. The donors showed a predominance of white British ancestry and of females, with possible underestimation of clonal diversity.

Comments on this clone: The antigen is unknown.

This CDR3 has 13 amino acids. CDR1 is GTSNPN, CDR2 SVGIG, per germline (reference sequence). V was trimmed by 0 bases and J by 3 bases, leaving 7 bases between them. Clones were read by immunoSEQ multiplex PCR, and TCRdb kept only the in-frame ones, dropping some. Of about 110,000 clones listed, around 90% are singletons. The sequence was obtained from an adult in good health. The chain couples TRBV30 to TRBJ2-3, with D unresolved. Sample: peripheral blood, taken on day 0 of MenACWY control vaccination. This CDR3 is CAWSVKGTDTQYF. The CDR3 DNA reads as TGTGCCTGGAGTGTAAAAGGGACAGATACGCAGTATTTT.